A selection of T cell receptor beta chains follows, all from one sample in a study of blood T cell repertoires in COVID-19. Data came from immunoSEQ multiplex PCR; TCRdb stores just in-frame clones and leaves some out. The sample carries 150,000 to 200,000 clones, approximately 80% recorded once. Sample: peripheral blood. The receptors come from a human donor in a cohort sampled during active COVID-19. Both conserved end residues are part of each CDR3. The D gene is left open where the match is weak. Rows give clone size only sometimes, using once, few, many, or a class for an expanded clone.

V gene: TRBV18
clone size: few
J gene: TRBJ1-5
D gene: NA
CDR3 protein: CATQGEDSNQPQHF
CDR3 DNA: TGTGCCACCCAAGGGGAAGATAGCAATCAGCCCCAGCATTTT

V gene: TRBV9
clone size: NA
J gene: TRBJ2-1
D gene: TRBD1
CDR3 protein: CASSDYPGQGYNEQFF
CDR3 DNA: TGTGCCAGCAGCGATTACCCGGGACAGGGTTACAATGAGCAGTTCTTC

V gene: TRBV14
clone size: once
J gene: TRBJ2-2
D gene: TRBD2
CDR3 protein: CASSRRLAGVEGITGELFF
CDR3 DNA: TGTGCCAGCAGCCGAAGACTAGCGGGAGTAGAGGGGATCACCGGGGAGCTGTTTTTT

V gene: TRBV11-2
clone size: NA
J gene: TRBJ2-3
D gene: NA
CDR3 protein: CASSLDLRADTQYF
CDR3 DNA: TGTGCCAGCAGCTTAGATCTTAGAGCAGATACGCAGTATTTT

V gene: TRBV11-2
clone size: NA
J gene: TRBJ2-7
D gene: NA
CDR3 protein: CASRTRITQEGDDEQYF
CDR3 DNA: TGTGCCAGCAGGACCAGGATTACACAGGAAGGTGATGACGAGCAGTACTTC

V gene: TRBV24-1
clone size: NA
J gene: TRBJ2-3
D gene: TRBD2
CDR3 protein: CATSTGRDPGRTQYF
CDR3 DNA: TGTGCCACCAGTACGGGGAGGGACCCTGGCAGGACGCAGTATTTT

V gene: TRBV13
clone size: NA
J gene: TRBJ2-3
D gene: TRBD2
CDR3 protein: CASSLVGLAGDTDTQYF
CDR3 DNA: TGTGCCAGCAGCTTAGTAGGTCTAGCGGGGGACACAGATACGCAGTATTTT

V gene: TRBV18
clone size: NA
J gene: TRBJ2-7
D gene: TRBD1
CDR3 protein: CASSPARGKGEQYF
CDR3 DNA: TGTGCCAGCTCACCAGCCAGGGGGAAAGGCGAGCAGTACTTC

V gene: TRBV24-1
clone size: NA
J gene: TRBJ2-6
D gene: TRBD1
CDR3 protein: CATSPGQRTGLVSGANVLTF
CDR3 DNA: TGTGCCACCAGTCCAGGCCAGAGGACAGGCCTAGTCTCTGGGGCCAACGTCCTGACTTTC

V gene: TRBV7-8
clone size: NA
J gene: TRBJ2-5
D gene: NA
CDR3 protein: CASSLVGTLPPTQYF
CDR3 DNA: TGTGCCAGCAGCTTAGTTGGGACTCTCCCTCCGACCCAGTACTTC